The clone carrying this T cell receptor (beta chain) has only a few counts. Its antigen remains unidentified. The sample originates from a study of T cell clonality in common variable immunodeficiency. Caucasian heritage predominated among both patients and controls. Sequencing used immunoSEQ multiplex PCR; TCRdb keeps in-frame clones, though not all of them. Listed for the sample are 35,000 to 50,000 clones, none seen a single time. Overall study results and limits: Common variable immunodeficiency TCR beta sequences reportedly had fewer deletions and N-nucleotide insertions. Compared with controls, CVID subjects had fewer shared TCRbeta clones. The cause of increased CVID clonality remains unclear without subpopulation sequencing.

Specimen: peripheral blood mononuclear cells. The sequence was obtained from a person aged 18-70 years in good health.

CDR3 DNA (partial): TGCAGCCCAAGGCTAGCGGCTAGCGGGAGTAAGGAAAATGAG. Protein: CSPRLAASGSKENE. The entire CDR3 sequence reads CSPRLAASGSKENEQFF. This chain links TRBV29-1 with TRBJ2-1; TRBD2 matches 10 bases. The read terminates 3 residues ahead of where the CDR3 ends, so the germline J gene completes it. V lost 8 bases, J lost 7 bases, and 20 bases stayed unmatched. The CDR3 contains 17 residues. Germline V gene data show CDR1 as SQVTM and CDR2 as ANQGSEA.